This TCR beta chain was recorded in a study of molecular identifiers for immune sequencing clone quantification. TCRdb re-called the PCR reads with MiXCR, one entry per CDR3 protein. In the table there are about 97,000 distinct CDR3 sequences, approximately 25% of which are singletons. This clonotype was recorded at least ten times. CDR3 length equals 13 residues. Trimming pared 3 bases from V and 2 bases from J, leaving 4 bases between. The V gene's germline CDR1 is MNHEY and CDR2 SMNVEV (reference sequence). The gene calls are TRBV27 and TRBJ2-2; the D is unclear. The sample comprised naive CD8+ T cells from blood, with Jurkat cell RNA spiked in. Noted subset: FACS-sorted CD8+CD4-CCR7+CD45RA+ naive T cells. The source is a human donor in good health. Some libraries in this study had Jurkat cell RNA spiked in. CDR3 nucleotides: TGTGCCAGCAGTTTGAGTAACACCGGGGAGCTGTTTTTT. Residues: CASSLSNTGELFF.